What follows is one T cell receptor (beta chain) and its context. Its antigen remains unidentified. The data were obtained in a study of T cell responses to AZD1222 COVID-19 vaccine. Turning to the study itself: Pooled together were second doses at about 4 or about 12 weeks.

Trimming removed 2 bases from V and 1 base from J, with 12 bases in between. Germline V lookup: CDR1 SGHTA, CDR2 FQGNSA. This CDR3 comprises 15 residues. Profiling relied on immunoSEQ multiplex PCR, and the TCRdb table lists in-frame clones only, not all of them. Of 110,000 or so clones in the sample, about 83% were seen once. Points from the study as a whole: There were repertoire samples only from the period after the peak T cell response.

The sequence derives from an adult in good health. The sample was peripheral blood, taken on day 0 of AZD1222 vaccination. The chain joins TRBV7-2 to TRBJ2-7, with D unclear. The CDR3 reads CASSLPSLGSYEQYF. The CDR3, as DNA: TGTGCCAGCAGCTTACCATCTCTTGGTTCCTACGAGCAGTACTTC. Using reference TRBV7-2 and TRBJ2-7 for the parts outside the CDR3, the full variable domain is GAGVSQSPSNKVTEKGKDVELRCDPISGHTALYWYRQSLGQGLEFLIYFQGNSAPDKSGLPSDRFSAERTGGSVSTLTIQRTQQEDSAVYLCASSLPSLGSYEQYFGPGTRLTVT.